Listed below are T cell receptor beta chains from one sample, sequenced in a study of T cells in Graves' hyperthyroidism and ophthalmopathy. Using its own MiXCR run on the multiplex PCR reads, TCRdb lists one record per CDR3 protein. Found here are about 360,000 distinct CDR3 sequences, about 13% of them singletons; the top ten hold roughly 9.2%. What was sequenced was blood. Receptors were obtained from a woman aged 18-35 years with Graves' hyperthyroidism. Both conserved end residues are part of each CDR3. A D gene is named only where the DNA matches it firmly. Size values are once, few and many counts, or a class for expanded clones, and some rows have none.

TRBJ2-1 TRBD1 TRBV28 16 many TGTGCCAGCAGCACCTTGGGGACAGGGGCGAACAATGAGCAGTTCTTC CASSTLGTGANNEQFF
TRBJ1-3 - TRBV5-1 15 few TGCGCCAGCAGCCCATCCAGGGTGCCTGGAAACACCATATATTTT CASSPSRVPGNTIYF
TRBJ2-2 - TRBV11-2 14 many TGTGCCAGCAGCTTCAGGGCGAACACCGGGGAGCTGTTTTTT CASSFRANTGELFF
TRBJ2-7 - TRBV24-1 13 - TGTGCCACCAGTCCGGGACACAACTACGAGCAGTACTTC CATSPGHNYEQYF
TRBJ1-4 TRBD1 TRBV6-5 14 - TGTGCCAGCAGACCAGGGGGATTGAATGAAAAACTGTTTTTT CASRPGGLNEKLFF
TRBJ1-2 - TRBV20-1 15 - TGCAGTGCTAGAGATGACGGATCCGGGGGCTATGGCTACACCTTC CSARDDGSGGYGYTF
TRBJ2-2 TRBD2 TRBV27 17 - TGTGCCAGCAGTCCGACACTACTAGCGGGAGTTACCGGGGAGCTGTTTTTT CASSPTLLAGVTGELFF
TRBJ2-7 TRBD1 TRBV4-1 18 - TGCGCCAGCAGCCAAGCAGCCGCCGGGACAGGGGTGGGCTACGAGCAGTACTTC CASSQAAAGTGVGYEQYF
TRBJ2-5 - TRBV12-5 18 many TGTGCTAGTGGTTTGGAGACCGACTATGCGGGGTTCTGGGAGACCCAGTACTTC CASGLETDYAGFWETQYF
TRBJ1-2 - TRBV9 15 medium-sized TGTGCCAGCAGCGTCGACGGCCTCGGGGCCTATGGCTACACCTTC CASSVDGLGAYGYTF
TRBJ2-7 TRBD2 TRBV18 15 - TGTGCCAGCTCACCCAAACTAGCGGGAACCTACGAGCAGTACTTC CASSPKLAGTYEQYF
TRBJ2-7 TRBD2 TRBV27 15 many TGTGCCAGCAGTCCCTCCAGAGCGGGAGTATCCGAGCAGTACTTC CASSPSRAGVSEQYF
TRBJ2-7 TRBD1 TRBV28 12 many TGTGCCTGCTGGGACAGGGTTAGGGAGCAGTACTTC CACWDRVREQYF
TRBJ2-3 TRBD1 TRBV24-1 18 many TGTGCCACCAGTGCCACCACCCGGACAGGGGATCACACAGATACGCAGTATTTT CATSATTRTGDHTDTQYF
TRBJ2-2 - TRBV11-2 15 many TGTGCCAGCAGCCTAGGGAGGTTTGACACCGGGGAGCTGTTTTTT CASSLGRFDTGELFF
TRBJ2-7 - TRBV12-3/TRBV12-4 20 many TGTGCCAGCAGTCCACATTCTAGGGTTCCTTGGGATAGAGGGCTCTACGAGCAGTACTTC CASSPHSRVPWDRGLYEQYF
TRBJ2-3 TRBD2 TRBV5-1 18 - TGCGCCAGCAGCCTGGCACGACTAGCGTTGGGCACCACAGATACGCAGTATTTT CASSLARLALGTTDTQYF
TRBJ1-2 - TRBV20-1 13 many TGCAGTGCGATGACAGAAGCTAACTATGGCTACACCTTC CSAMTEANYGYTF
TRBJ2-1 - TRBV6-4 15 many TGTGCCAGCAGTGAAAGGGACGGGGGACACAATGAGCAGTTCTTC CASSERDGGHNEQFF
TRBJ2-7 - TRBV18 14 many TGTGCCAGCTCACCGGTGGGGGGAGTGGAAGAGCAGTACTTC CASSPVGGVEEQYF
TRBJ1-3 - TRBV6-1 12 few TGTGCCAGCTTTCGCACGGGGGGCACCATATATTTT CASFRTGGTIYF
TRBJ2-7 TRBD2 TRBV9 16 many TGTGCCAGCAGCGTTAATAGGCGGGGGGGCCGCAACGAGCAGTACTTC CASSVNRRGGRNEQYF
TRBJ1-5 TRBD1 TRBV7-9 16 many TGTGCCAGCAGTTCTACTCGGGACAGGGGACCGTGGCCCCAGCATTTT CASSSTRDRGPWPQHF
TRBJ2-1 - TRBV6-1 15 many TGTGCCAGCACCAAAACCATGGACGCATACAATGAGCAGTTCTTC CASTKTMDAYNEQFF
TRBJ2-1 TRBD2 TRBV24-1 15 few TGTGCCACCAGTGGTCGGCTAGCGGGAGGTTTTGAGCAGTTCTTC CATSGRLAGGFEQFF
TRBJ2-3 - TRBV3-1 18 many TGTGCCAGCAGCCAACGCGGGGGCAGGGGAGCGGACACAGATACGCAGTATTTT CASSQRGGRGADTDTQYF
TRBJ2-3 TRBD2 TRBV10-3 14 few TGTGCCACCGGACTAGCGGGAGCACAAGATGCGCAGTATTTT CATGLAGAQDAQYF
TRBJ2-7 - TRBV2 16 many TGTGCCAGCAGTGCCCTTCCTAGCCGGAGCTCCTACGAGCAGTACTTC CASSALPSRSSYEQYF
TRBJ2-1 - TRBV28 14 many TGTGCCAGCAGTCCCCCGGCAGGGAGGAATGAGCAGTTCTTC CASSPPAGRNEQFF
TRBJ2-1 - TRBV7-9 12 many TGTGCCAGCATAATGAGGGGGGATGAGCAGTTCTTC CASIMRGDEQFF
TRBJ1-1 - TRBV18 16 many TGTGCCAGCTCACCGAACCACGGGGAAGAGAACACTGAAGCTTTCTTT CASSPNHGEENTEAFF
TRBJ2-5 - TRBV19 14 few TGTGCCAGTAGTATGTTGGGGAAACAAGAGACCCAGTACTTC CASSMLGKQETQYF
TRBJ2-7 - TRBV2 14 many TGTGCCAGCACTGGTCAACTAGGGGCCTACGAGCAGTACTTC CASTGQLGAYEQYF
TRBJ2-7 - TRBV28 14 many TGTGCCAGCAGTCGAGGTGCCAAAGCCTACGAGCAGTACTTC CASSRGAKAYEQYF
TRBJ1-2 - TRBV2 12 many TGTGCCAGCAGTGAAGTTCGACAGGGCTACACCTTC CASSEVRQGYTF
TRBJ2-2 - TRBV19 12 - TGTGCCAGTAGTATAGGGGTCGGGGAGCTGTTTTTT CASSIGVGELFF
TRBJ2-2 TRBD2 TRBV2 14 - TGTGCCAGCAGTCTAGCGGGAGGAACCGGGGAGCTGGTTTTT CASSLAGGTGELVF
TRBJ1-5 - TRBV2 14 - TGTGCCAGCAGTGTGGGGACATCAGATCAGCCCCAGCATTTT CASSVGTSDQPQHF
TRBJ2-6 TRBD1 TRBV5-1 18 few TGCGCCAGCAGCTTGGGCGGACAGGGGGCGTTCGGGGCCAACGTCCTGACTTTC CASSLGGQGAFGANVLTF
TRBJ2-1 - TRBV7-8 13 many TGTGCCAGCAGCTTAGGACAGCCCTCGGGGCAGTTCTTC CASSLGQPSGQFF
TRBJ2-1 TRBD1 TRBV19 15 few TGTGCCAGTAGATTAGAGGGGGCAGGGGTCAATGAGCAGTTCTTC CASRLEGAGVNEQFF
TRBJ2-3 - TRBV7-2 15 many TGTGCCAGCAGCGCGGGACAGCCGGGAACAGATACGCAGTATTTT CASSAGQPGTDTQYF
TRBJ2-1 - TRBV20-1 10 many TGCAGTGCTAGGTCGACTGAGCAGTTCTTC CSARSTEQFF